This record concerns one T cell receptor (beta chain) sequence. This specimen comes from a study of T-cell reconstitution after alpha-beta-depleted transplantation in children. Unique molecular identifiers were incorporated into the prepared TCRbeta library. A single record per CDR3 protein comes from TCRdb applying MiXCR to the PCR reads. The sample yields 900,000 or so distinct CDR3 sequences, roughly 16% seen once. The CDR3 length is 14 residues. The junction had 10 bases not matched to a gene; V was cut back by 6 bases and J by 4 bases. CDR1 is SQVTM, CDR2 ANQGSEA, per germline. This TCR was recovered from a male patient younger than 18 who had a stem cell transplant for acute lymphoblastic leukemia, so the T cells may come from the graft donor. The chain couples TRBV29-1 to TRBJ2-3, with 7 positions matching TRBD2. The specimen was PBMCs, mostly from graft donor cells, collected 360 days after TCRalphabeta/CD19-depleted stem cell transplant. The CDR3 DNA reads as TGCAGCGTGAGACGGCGGGAGAGGGCAGATACGCAGTATTTT. Protein product: CSVRRRERADTQYF.